This T cell receptor (beta chain) was found in a study of CD8+CD57+ T cells in acquired aplastic anemia. As for the study in general: The average for DNA from sorted CD4+ and CD8+ cells was 3 to 3.5 ug. Findings and caveats of the study: Statistical testing detected no significant gap in CD8+ Simpson's diversity between patients and controls. A set of around 30 CD8+ CDR3 sequences was shared between patients and controls, and these sequences appeared highly expressed in patients.

Worth noting for this clonotype: Its target is not known.

Germline V gene data show CDR1 as SGHVS and CDR2 as FNYEAQ. V shed 0 bases and J shed 1 base, with 18 bases lying between them. The CDR3 totals 18 residues. Patients sequenced had flow cytometry evidence of CD8+CD57+ cell expansion. Patients, without exception, had severe acquired aplastic anemia. Using genomic DNA as the template, TCR beta VDJ and CDR3 profiling was carried out. TCRdb called the reads again in MiXCR, with one record for every CDR3 protein. The sample lists 150,000 to 180,000 distinct CDR3 sequences, roughly half occurring once. The sequencing input was sorted CD4+, CD8+, or CD8+CD57+ T cells (not recorded which) from PBMCs. The chain carries TRBV7-6 and TRBJ1-1; D might be TRBD1 (5 bases). The receptor comes from a human donor with aplastic anemia. CDR3 sequence reads: CASSLAMGVPGQNTEAFF. CDR3 bases: TGTGCCAGCAGCTTAGCGATGGGAGTTCCGGGGCAGAACACTGAAGCTTTCTTT.